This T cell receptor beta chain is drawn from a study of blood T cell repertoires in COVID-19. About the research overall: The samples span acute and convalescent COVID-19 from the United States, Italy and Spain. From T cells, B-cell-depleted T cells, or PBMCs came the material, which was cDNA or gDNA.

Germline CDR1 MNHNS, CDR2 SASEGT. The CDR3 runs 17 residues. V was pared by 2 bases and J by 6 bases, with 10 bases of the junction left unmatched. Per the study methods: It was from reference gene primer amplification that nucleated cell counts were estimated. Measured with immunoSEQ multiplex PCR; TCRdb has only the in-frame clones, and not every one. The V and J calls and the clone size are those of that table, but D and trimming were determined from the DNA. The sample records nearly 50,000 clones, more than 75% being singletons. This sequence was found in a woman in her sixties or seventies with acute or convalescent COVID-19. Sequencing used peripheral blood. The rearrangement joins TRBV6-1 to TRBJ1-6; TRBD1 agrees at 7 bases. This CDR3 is CASSETTTGTANSPLHF. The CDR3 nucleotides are TGTGCCAGCAGTGAAACCACTACCGGGACAGCTAATTCACCCCTCCACTTT.